The clone carrying this T cell receptor beta chain showed up just a few times. Germline assignment: CDR1 MDHEN and CDR2 SYDVKM. The CDR3 totals 15 residues. Trimming cost V 6 bases and J 4 bases; bases outside gene matches: 8. This specimen comes from a study of blood T cells in healthy people across ages. Through a sample-barcoded 5' primer and a J-beta primer mix, a second PCR was run for 7 to 11 cycles. TCRdb re-derived calls from the 5' RACE reads in MiXCR, one entry per CDR3 protein. The sample yields 600,000 to 800,000 distinct CDR3 sequences, 52% seen once. The sequenced sample consisted of blood. The TCR was taken from a woman of 80 years or more in good health. V and J are TRBV28 and TRBJ2-2; 7 nucleotides match TRBD1. CDR3 nucleotide sequence: TGTGCCAGCAGCCGAGGGGGCGCGTTCACCGGGGAGCTGTTTTTT. Translation gives CASSRGGAFTGELFF. Using reference TRBV28 and TRBJ2-2 for the parts outside the CDR3, the full variable domain is DVKVTQSSRYLVKRTGEKVFLECVQDMDHENMFWYRQDPGLGLRLIYFSYDVKMKEKGDIPEGYSVSREKKERFSLILESASTNQTSMYLCASSRGGAFTGELFFGEGSRLTVL.